Following are 20 T cell receptor beta chains from one sample sequenced in a study of early T cells in non-severe SARS-CoV-2 infection. TCRdb re-analysed the 5' RACE reads in MiXCR, keeping a single row per CDR3 protein. The table has some 64,000 distinct CDR3 sequences, roughly 18% seen once; the top ten hold roughly 10%. The sequencing here drew on whole blood, taken at baseline. The receptors originated from an adult who was a healthcare worker with PCR-confirmed SARS-CoV-2 infection or an uninfected control (not recorded which).

Only a few counts were recorded for this clonotype. This chain uses TRBV9 with TRBJ1-1; possibly TRBD1 for D (6 bases). The CDR3 totals 15 residues. Germline V CDR1 and CDR2: SGDLS, YYNGEE. Trimming removed 4 bases at V and 5 bases at J, with 18 bases between. The chain's CDR3 is CASSPLSRGGTEAFF. The CDR3 nucleotides read TGTGCCAGCAGCCCCCTGAGCAGGGGCGGGACTGAAGCTTTCTTT.

This clonotype has at least ten counts. This chain connects TRBV10-2 to TRBJ2-2, with TRBD2 matching over 7 bases. Germline CDR1 is WSHSY and CDR2 is SAAADI. J was trimmed by 4 bases and V by 2 bases; bases with no gene match: 7. The CDR3 covers 16 residues. The CDR3 protein is CASSEGRGTVTGELFF. The CDR3 DNA follows: TGCGCCAGCAGTGAGGGGCGGGGGACGGTCACCGGGGAGCTGTTTTTT.

This clonotype occurred a few times. The rearrangement links TRBV7-2 to TRBJ2-1; 7 nucleotides align to TRBD1. The CDR3 spans 14 residues. From germline, CDR1 is SGHTA and CDR2 FQGNSA. The J segment lost 6 bases and the V segment lost 5 bases, leaving 7 bases of the junction unmatched. This chain's CDR3 is CASSPKTGINEQFF. In DNA form, the CDR3 reads TGTGCCAGCAGCCCGAAGACAGGGATCAATGAGCAGTTCTTC.

This chain joins TRBV4-2 and TRBJ2-2; D is unresolved. The germline CDR1 and CDR2 sequences are LGHNA and YNFKEQ. The length of the CDR3 is 15 residues. Between the trimmed V and J ends, which lost 5 bases and 3 bases, there was a span of 13 bases. Here the CDR3 DNA reads TGTGCCAGCAGCAAGCAATTGGGCGACACCGGGGAGCTGTTTTTT. It specifies CASSKQLGDTGELFF.

This clonotype was found a few times. V usage is TRBV4-1 and J usage is TRBJ2-5; D not certain. This CDR3 is built from 14 residues. Trimming took 3 bases from V and 2 from J, leaving 10 bases between them. Germline assignment: CDR1 MGHRA and CDR2 YSYEKL. The DNA of the CDR3 is TGCGCCAGCAGCCAGCCAAACTTACAAGAGACCCAGTACTTC. Protein: CASSQPNLQETQYF.

V and J are TRBV20-1 and TRBJ2-1; possibly TRBD2 for D (5 bases). The germline CDR1 and CDR2 sequences are DFQATT and SNEGSKA (reference sequence). This CDR3 has 13 amino acids. Trimming removed 6 bases at V and 4 bases at J, with 13 bases between. The CDR3 reads CSAPRGSYNEQFF. CDR3 sequence (DNA): TGCAGTGCCCCTCGCGGGTCATACAATGAGCAGTTCTTC.

The rearrangement uses TRBV10-1 and TRBJ1-1; D remains ambiguous. Germline V gene lookup returns CDR1 WNHNN and CDR2 SYGVQD (reference sequence). The CDR3 sequence is 13 residues long. V shed 5 bases and J shed 1 base, with 8 bases lying between them. For the CDR3, the DNA is TGCGCCAGCAGTCCTCAGGAGAACACTGAAGCTTTCTTT. This gives the protein CASSPQENTEAFF.

V gene TRBV27 combines with J gene TRBJ2-7; D is undetermined. This CDR3 region has 12 residues. CDR1 is MNHEY, CDR2 SMNVEV, per germline (reference sequence). Trimming took off 0 bases at V and 12 bases at J, with 12 bases between the two ends. CDR3 DNA sequence: TGTGCCAGCAGTTTATCGGGTGCACGTCTGTACTTC. Its protein product is CASSLSGARLYF.

The V and J genes are TRBV6-1 and TRBJ2-7, with D possibly matching TRBD1 (7 bases). Looked up from germline, CDR1 is MNHNS and CDR2 is SASEGT. The CDR3 length is 14 residues. V dropped 1 base and J dropped 9 bases, with 16 bases sitting between them. The CDR3 region has the DNA TGTGCCAGCAGTGAAGTGGTCAGGGGGGCGAGGCAGTACTTC. Protein: CASSEVVRGARQYF.

This clonotype was counted a few times. This rearrangement joins TRBV11-2 to TRBJ1-1; D is uncertain. The CDR3 spans 17 residues. CDR1 and CDR2 (germline): SGHAT, FQNNGV. With 2 bases removed from V and 1 base from J, the gap between germline ends came to 17 bases. CDR3 nucleotide sequence: TGTGCCAGCAGCTTACTGCGTTTAGGAGCTCCGAACACTGAAGCTTTCTTT. It codes for CASSLLRLGAPNTEAFF.

There are a few counts of this clonotype. As DNA, the CDR3 is TGTGCCAGCAGTGAAAAGGGGGAAACAGATACGCAGTATTTT. Translation: CASSEKGETDTQYF. The V call is TRBV6-4, the J call TRBJ2-3, with D possibly TRBD1 on 6 matching bases. V lost 3 bases, J lost 3 bases, and 10 bases lay in between. The germline CDR1 and CDR2 sequences are MRHNA and SNTAGT. This CDR3 has 14 amino acids.

This clonotype was counted between two and nine times. The V call is TRBV20-1, the J call TRBJ1-5; TRBD1 might be the D (5 bases). CDR3 length: 15 amino acids. The V gene's germline CDR1 is DFQATT and CDR2 SNEGSKA (reference sequence). The V end was cut by 5 bases, the J end by 0 bases, with 14 bases between. CDR3 in amino acids: CSASQGSYSNQPQHF. CDR3 DNA: TGCAGTGCTTCGCAGGGTTCCTATAGCAATCAGCCCCAGCATTTT.

The V call is TRBV12-3 or TRBV12-4, the J call TRBJ1-2; TRBD1 aligns across 9 bases. There are 15 residues in the CDR3. Trimming at V came to 6 bases and at J to 7 bases, leaving 12 bases not matched to a gene. CDR3 in DNA: TGTGCCAGCAGATCTCTCGGACAGGGGACCGCTGGCTACACCTTC. As protein: CASRSLGQGTAGYTF.

The chain is built from TRBV6-1 and TRBJ1-2, with D perhaps matching TRBD1 (6 bases). The V and J ends lost 7 bases and 8 bases respectively, with 17 bases between them. The germline V gene has CDR1 MNHNS and CDR2 SASEGT. The CDR3 consists of 13 residues. The CDR3 region has the DNA TGTGCCAGCAACCTCAGGGGATCGGGAGGCTACACCTTC. Translating it yields CASNLRGSGGYTF.

This sequence joins TRBV10-3 and TRBJ2-7; perhaps D is TRBD1 or TRBD2 (5 bases each). This CDR3 has 14 residues. Trimming pared 3 bases from V and 3 bases from J, leaving 12 bases between. Per the germline V gene, CDR1 is ENHRY and CDR2 is SYGVKD. CDR3 nucleotide sequence: TGTGCCATCAGTGAACAGGCAGGACTCTACGAGCAGTACTTC. Translating gives CAISEQAGLYEQYF.

This clonotype was counted many times. V is TRBV7-2 and J is TRBJ1-6; 8 bases map to TRBD1. Germline V lookup: CDR1 SGHTA, CDR2 FQGNSA. The CDR3 runs to 16 residues. Losses at the gene ends were 2 bases for V and 8 bases for J; bases not matched to a gene: 8. The CDR3 DNA follows: TGTGCCAGCAGCTTAAGTGGAACAGGGGGATATTCACCCCTCCACTTT. Translation gives CASSLSGTGGYSPLHF.

This clonotype was recorded a few times. The J gene is TRBJ2-2, the V gene TRBV3-1; D gene ambiguous. This CDR3 contains 14 residues. Trimming took 4 bases from V and 4 from J, leaving 10 bases between them. CDR1 is LGHDT, CDR2 YNNKEL, per germline (reference sequence). The chain's CDR3 is CASSPTTGTGELFF. The CDR3 nucleotides read TGTGCCAGCAGCCCGACGACCGGCACCGGGGAGCTGTTTTTT. Complete variable domain (other parts from reference TRBV3-1 and TRBJ2-2): DTAVSQTPKYLVTQMGNDKSIKCEQNLGHDTMYWYKQDSKKFLKIMFSYNNKELIINETVPNRFSPKSPDKAHLNLHINSLELGDSAVYFCASSPTTGTGELFFGEGSRLTVL.

This clonotype has just a few counts. The chain joins TRBV6-5 to TRBJ2-3; D call uncertain. The CDR3 has 15 amino acids. Germline-derived CDR1 and CDR2 are MNHEY and SVGAGI. V was clipped by 0 bases and J by 0 bases, with 7 bases between them. The CDR3 nucleotides are TGTGCCAGCAGTTACTCGGGTCAGAGCACAGATACGCAGTATTTT. It translates to CASSYSGQSTDTQYF.

This sequence joins TRBV2 and TRBJ2-4; D possibly matches TRBD1 or TRBD2 (5 bases each). Germline CDR1 is SNHLY and CDR2 is FYNNEI. The CDR3 totals 15 residues. V dropped 3 bases and J dropped 3 bases, with 12 bases sitting between them. In DNA form, the CDR3 reads TGTGCCAGCAGTGACTTGTTGGGGGACAAAAACATTCAGTACTTC. This sequence encodes CASSDLLGDKNIQYF. Full variable domain (missing parts from reference TRBV2 and TRBJ2-4): EPEVTQTPSHQVTQMGQEVILRCVPISNHLYFYWYRQILGQKVEFLVSFYNNEISEKSEIFDDQFSVERPDGSNFTLKIRSTKLEDSAMYFCASSDLLGDKNIQYFGAGTRLSVL.

This clonotype has a handful of counts. The chain links TRBV10-2 to TRBJ2-3; weak D call: TRBD1 (5 bases). The CDR3 is 12 amino acids. V was clipped by 3 bases and J by 10 bases, with 11 bases between them. CDR1 and CDR2 (germline): WSHSY, SAAADI. The CDR3 sequence is CASSEAGSAQYF. CDR3 nucleotide sequence: TGCGCCAGCAGTGAAGCAGGGTCGGCGCAGTATTTT.